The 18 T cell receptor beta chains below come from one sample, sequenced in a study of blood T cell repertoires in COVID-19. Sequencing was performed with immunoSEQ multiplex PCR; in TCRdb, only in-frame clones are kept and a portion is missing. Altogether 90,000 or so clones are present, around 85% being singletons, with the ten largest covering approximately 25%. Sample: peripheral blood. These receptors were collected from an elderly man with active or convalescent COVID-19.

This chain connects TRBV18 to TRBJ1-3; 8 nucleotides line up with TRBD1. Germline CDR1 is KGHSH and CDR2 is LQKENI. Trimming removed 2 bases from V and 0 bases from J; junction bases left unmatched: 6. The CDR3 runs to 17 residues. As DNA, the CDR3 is TGTGCCAGCTCACCATCGACAGGGGACCGCTCTGGAAACACCATATATTTT. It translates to CASSPSTGDRSGNTIYF.

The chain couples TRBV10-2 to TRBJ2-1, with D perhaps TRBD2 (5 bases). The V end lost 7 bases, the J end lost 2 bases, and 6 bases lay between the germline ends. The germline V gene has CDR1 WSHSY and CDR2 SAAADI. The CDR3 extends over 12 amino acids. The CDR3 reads CASTAAYNEQFF. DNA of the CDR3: TGCGCCAGCACAGCGGCCTACAATGAGCAGTTCTTC.

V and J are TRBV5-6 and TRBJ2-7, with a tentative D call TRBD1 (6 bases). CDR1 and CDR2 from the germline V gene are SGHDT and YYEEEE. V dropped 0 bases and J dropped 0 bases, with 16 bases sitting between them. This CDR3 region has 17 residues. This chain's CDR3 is CASSLGTGTPDSYEQYF. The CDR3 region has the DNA TGTGCCAGCAGCTTGGGAACCGGGACACCTGACTCCTACGAGCAGTACTTC.

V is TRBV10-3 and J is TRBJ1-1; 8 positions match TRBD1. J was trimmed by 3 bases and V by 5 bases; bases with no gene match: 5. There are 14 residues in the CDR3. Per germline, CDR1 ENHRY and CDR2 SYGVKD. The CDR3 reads CAISLTTGDTEAFF. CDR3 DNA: TGTGCCATCAGTTTAACGACAGGGGACACTGAAGCTTTCTTT.

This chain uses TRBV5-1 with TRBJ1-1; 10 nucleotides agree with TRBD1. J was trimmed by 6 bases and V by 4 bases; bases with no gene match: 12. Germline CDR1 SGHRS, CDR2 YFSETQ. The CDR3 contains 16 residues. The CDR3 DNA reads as TGCGCCAGCAGCCCAACCGCGAGACAGGGGGCGTCTGAAGCTTTCTTT. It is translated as CASSPTARQGASEAFF.

The CDR3 here is CASRTTGDNQPQHF. The CDR3 DNA follows: TGTGCCAGCAGAACGACAGGTGACAATCAGCCCCAGCATTTT. The chain couples TRBV27 to TRBJ1-5; D is possibly TRBD1 (6 bases). CDR1 and CDR2 from the germline V gene are MNHEY and SMNVEV (reference sequence). V lost 6 bases to trimming and J lost 3 bases, with 12 bases between them. The CDR3 loop spans 14 amino acids.

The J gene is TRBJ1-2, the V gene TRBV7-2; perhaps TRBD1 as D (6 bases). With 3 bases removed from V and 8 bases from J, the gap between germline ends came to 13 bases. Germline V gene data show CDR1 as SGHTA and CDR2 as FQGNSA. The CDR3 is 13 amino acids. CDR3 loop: CASSFPGVGGYTF. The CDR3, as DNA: TGTGCCAGCAGCTTCCCAGGGGTTGGAGGCTACACCTTC.

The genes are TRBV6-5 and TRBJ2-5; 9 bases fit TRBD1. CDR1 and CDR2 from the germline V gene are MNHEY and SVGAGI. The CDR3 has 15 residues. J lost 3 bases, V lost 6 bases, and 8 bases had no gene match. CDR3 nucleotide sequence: TGTGCCAGCAGCCGCCGGGACAGGGTGAAAGAGACCCAGTACTTC. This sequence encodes CASSRRDRVKETQYF.

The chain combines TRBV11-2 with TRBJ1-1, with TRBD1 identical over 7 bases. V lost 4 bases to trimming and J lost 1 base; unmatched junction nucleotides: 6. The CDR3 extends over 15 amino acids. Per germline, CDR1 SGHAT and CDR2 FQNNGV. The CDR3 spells CASSSERTGNTEAFF. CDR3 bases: TGTGCCAGCAGCTCCGAAAGGACAGGGAACACTGAAGCTTTCTTT. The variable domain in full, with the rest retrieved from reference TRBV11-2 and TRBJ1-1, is EAGVAQSPRYKIIEKRQSVAFWCNPISGHATLYWYQQILGQGPKLLIQFQNNGVVDDSQLPKDRFSAERLKGVDSTLKIQPAKLEDSAVYLCASSSERTGNTEAFFGQGTRLTVV.

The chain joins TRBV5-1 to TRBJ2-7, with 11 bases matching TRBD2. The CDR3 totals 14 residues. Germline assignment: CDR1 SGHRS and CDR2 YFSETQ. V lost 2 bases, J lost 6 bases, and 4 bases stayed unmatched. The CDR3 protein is CASSFSGGASEQYF. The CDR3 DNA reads TGCGCCAGCAGCTTTAGCGGGGGGGCCTCCGAGCAGTACTTC.

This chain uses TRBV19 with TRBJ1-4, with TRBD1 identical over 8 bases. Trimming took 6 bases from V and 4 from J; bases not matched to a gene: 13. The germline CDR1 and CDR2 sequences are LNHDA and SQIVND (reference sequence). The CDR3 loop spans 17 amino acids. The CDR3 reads CASRKTGTGGNNEKLFF. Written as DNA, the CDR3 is TGTGCCAGTAGGAAAACAGGGACAGGAGGAAATAATGAAAAACTGTTTTTT.

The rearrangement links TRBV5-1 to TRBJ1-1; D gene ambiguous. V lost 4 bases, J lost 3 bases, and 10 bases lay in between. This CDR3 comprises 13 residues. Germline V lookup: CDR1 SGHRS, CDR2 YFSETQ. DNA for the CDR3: TGCGCCAGCAGCGTAACAGTTGACACTGAAGCTTTCTTT. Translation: CASSVTVDTEAFF.

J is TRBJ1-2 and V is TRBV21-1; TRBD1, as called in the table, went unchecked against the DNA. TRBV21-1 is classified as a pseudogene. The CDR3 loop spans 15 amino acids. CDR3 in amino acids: CASSIWTGSGYGYTF. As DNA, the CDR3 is TGTGCCAGCAGCATTTGGACAGGATCGGGGTATGGCTACACCTTC.

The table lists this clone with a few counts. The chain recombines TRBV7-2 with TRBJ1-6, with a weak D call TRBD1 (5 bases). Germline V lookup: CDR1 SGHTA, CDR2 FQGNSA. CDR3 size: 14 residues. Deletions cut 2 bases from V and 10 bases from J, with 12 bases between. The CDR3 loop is CASSLNPGKSPLHF. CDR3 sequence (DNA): TGTGCCAGCAGCTTAAATCCAGGGAAATCACCCCTCCACTTT.

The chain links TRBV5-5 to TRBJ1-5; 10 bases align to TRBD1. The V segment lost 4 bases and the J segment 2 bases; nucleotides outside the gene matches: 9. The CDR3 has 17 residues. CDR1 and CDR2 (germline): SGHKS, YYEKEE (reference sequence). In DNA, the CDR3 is TGTGCCAGCAGCCCTGGGACAGGGGTTGGAGGCAATCAGCCCCAGCATTTT. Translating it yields CASSPGTGVGGNQPQHF. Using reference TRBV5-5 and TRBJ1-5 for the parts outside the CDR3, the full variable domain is DAGVTQSPTHLIKTRGQQVTLRCSPISGHKSVSWYQQVLGQGPQFIFQYYEKEERGRGNFPDRFSARQFPNYSSELNVNALLLGDSALYLCASSPGTGVGGNQPQHFGDGTRLSIL.

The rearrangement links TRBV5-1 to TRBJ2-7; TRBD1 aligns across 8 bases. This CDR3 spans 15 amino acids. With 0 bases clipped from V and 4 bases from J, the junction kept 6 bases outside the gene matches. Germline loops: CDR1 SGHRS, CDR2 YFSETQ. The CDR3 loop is CASSLDGQGSYEQYF. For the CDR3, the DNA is TGCGCCAGCAGCTTGGATGGACAGGGTTCTTACGAGCAGTACTTC.

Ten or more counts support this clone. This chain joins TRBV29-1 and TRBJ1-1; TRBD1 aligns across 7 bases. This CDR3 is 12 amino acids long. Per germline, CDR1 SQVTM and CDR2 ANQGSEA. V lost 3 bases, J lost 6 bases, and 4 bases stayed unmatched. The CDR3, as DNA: TGCAGCGTTGATCAAGACAGGGCTGAAGCTTTCTTT. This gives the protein CSVDQDRAEAFF. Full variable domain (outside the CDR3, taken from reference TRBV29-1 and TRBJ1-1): SAVISQKPSRDICQRGTSLTIQCQVDSQVTMMFWYRQQPGQSLTLIATANQGSEATYESGFVIDKFPISRPNLTFSTLTVSNMSPEDSSIYLCSVDQDRAEAFFGQGTRLTVV.

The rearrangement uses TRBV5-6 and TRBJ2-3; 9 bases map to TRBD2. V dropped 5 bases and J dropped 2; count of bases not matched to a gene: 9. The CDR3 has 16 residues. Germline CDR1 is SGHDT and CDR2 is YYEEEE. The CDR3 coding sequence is TGTGCCAGCAGACCCGCTCTAGCGGGGTACACAGATACGCAGTATTTT. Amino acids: CASRPALAGYTDTQYF.